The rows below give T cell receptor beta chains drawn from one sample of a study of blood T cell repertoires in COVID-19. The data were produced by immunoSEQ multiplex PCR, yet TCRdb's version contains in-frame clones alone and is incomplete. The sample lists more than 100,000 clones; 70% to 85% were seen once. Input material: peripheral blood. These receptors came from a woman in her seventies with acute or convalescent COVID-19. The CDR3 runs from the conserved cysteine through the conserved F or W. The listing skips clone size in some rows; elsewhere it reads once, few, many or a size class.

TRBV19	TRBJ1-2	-	CASSPAVAYGYTF
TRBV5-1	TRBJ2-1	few	CASSLEGLDVGEQFF
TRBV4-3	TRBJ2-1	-	CASSQDLQGGYNEQFF
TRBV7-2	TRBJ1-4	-	CASSRPGTNEKLFF
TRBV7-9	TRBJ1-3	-	CASSTSLDRPGPGNTIYF
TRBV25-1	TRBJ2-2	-	CASSERRADTGELFF
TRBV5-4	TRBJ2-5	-	CASSAGTRQETQYF
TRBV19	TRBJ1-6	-	CASSTWEGSPLHF
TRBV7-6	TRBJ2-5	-	CASSPNTGRGAETQYF
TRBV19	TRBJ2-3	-	CASSAGTSGGAGTDTQYF
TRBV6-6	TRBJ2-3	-	CASSRPRSSDTQYF
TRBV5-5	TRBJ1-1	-	CASSIGQGLITEAFF
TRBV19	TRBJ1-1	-	CASSMSRQGKAFF
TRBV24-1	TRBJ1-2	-	CATSESRTGKSDGYTF
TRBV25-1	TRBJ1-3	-	CASSGLVGNTIYF
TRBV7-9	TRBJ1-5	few	CASSRDISNQPQHF
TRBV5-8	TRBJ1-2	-	CASSLNHRNYGYTF
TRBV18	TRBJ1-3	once	CASSPRGDEGNTIYF
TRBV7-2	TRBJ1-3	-	CASRTQGSGNTIYF
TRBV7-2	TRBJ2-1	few	CASSLGRGSEQFF
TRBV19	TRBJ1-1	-	CASSFPRTGRTEAFF
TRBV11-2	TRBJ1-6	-	CASSLAGYNSPLHF
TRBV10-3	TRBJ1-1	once	CAISSEGNTEAFF
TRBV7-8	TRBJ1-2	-	CASSLSGTGWDYTF
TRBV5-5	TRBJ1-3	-	CASSLWQGSSGNTIYF
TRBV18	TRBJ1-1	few	CASRLETEAFF
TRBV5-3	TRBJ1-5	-	CARSWTNSGAIQPQHF
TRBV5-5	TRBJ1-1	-	CASSYNQMNTEAFF
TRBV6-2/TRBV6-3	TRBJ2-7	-	CASSYDFGDRSSYEQYF
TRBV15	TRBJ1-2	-	CATSRGQGLVRGYTF
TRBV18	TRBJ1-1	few	CASSHPGQPNTEAFF
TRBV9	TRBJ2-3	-	CASSVDAGGVSDTQYF
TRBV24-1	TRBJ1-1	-	CATSDAGGGGITEAFF
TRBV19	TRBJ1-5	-	CASSTLGQGNQPQHF
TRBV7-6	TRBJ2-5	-	CASSSDRAVQETQYF
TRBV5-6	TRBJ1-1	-	CASSFSVVNTEAFF
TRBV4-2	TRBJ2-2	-	CASSQGGPNTGELFF
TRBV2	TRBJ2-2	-	CASSEGVGQGPTGELFF
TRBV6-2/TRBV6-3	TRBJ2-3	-	CASSYPPGLADPTDTQYF
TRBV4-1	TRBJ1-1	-	CASSQGNGLYTEAFF
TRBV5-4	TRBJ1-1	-	CASSFNHRGNTEAFF
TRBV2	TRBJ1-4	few	CASSVRQGTNEKLFF
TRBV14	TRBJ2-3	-	CASSKDPAGSLGADTQYF
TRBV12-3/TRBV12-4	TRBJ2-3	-	CASRKGRADTQYF